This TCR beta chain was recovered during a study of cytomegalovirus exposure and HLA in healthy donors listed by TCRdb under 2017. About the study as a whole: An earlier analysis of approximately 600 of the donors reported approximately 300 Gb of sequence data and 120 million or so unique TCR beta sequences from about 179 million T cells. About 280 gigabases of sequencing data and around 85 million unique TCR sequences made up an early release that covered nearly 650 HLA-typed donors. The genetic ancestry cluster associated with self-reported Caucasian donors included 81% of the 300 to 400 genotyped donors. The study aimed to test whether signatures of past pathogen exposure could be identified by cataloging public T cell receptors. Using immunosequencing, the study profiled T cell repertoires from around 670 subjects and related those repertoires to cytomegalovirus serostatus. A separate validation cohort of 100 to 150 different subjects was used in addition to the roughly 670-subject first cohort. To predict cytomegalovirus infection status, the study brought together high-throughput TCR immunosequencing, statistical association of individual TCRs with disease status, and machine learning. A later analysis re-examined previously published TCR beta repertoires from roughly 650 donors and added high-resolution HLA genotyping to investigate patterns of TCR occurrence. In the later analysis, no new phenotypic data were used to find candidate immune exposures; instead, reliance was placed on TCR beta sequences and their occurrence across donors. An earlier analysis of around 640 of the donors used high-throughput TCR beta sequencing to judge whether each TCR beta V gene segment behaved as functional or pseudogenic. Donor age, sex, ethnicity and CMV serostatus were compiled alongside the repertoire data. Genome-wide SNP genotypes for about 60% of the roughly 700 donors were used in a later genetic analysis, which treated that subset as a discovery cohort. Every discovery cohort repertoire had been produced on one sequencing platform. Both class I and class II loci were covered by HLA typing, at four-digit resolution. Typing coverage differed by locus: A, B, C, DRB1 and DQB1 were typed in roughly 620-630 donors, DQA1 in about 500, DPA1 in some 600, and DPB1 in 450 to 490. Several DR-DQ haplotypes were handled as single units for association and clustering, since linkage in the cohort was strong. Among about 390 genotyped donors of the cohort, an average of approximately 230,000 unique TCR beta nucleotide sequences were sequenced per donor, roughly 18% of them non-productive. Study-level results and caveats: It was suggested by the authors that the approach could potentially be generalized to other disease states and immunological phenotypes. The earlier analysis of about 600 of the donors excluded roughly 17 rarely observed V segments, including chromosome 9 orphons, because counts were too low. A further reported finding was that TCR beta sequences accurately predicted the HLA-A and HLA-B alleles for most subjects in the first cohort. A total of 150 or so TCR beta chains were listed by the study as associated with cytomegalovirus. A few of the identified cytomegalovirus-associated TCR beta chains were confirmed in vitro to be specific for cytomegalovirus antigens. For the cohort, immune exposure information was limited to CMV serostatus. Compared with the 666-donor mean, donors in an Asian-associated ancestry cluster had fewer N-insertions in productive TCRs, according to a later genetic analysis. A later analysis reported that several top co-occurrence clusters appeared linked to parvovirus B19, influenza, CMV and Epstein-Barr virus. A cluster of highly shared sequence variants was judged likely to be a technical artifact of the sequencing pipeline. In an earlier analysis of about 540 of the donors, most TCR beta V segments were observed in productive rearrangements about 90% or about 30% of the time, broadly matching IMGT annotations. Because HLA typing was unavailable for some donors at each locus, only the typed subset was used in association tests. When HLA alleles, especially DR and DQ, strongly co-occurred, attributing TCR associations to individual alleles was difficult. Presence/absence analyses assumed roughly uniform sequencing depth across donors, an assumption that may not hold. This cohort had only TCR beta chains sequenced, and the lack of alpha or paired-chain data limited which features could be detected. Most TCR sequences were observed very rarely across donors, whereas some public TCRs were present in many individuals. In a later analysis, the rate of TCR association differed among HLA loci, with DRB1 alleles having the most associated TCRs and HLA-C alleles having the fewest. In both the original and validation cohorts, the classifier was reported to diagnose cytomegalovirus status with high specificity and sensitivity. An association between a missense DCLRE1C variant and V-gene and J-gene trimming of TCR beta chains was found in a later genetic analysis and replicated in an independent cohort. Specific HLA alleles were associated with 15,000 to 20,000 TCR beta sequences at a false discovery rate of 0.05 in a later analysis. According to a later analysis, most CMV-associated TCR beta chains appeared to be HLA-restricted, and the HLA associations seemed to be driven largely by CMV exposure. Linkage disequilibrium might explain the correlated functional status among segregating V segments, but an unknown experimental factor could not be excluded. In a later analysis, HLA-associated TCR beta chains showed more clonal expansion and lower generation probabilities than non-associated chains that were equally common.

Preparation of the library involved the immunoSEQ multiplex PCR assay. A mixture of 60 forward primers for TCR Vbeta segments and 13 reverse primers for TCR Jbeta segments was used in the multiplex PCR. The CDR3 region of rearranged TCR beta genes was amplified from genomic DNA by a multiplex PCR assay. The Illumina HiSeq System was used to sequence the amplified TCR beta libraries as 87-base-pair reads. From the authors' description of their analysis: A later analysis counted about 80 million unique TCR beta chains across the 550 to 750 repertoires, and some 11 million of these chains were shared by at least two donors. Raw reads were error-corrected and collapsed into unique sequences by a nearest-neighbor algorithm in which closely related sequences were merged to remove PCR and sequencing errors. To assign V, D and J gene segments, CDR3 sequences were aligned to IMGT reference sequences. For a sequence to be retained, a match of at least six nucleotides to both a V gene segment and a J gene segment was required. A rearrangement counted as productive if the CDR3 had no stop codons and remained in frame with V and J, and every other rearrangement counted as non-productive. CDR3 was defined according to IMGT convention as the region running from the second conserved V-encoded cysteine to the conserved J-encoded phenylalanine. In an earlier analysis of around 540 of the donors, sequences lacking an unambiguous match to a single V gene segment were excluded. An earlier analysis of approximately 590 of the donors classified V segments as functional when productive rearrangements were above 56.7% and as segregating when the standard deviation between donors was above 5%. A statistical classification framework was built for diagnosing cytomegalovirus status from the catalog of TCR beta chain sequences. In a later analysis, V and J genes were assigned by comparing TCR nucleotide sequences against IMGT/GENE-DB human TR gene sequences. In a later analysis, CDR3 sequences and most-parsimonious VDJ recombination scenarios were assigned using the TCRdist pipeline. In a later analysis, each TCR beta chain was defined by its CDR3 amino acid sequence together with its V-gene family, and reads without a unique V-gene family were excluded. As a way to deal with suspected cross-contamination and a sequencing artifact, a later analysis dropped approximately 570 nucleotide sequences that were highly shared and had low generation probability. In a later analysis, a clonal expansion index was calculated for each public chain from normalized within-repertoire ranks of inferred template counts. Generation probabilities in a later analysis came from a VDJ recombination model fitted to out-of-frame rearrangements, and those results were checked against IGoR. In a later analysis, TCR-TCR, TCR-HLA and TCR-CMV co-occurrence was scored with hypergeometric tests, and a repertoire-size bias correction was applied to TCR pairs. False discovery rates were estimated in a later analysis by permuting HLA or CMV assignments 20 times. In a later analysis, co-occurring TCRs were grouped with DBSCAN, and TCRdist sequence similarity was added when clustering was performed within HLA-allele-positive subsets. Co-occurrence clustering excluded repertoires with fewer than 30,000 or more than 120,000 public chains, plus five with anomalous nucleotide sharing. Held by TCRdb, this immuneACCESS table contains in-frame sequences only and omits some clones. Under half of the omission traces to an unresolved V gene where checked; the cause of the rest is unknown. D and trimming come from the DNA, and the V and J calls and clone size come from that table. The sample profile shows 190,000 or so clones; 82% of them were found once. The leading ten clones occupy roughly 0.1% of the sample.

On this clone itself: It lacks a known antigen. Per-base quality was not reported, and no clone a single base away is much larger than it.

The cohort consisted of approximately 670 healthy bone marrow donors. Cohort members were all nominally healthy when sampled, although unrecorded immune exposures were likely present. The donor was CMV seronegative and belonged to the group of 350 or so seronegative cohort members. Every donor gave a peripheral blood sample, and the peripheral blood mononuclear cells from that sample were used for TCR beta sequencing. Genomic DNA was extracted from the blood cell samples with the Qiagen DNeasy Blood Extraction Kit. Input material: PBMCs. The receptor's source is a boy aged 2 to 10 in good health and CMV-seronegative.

The sequence in DNA is TGCAGCGTTGAAGGGTATGGGACAGGGAATAACTATGGCTACACCTTC. This is translated as CSVEGYGTGNNYGYTF. The rearranged chain carries TRBV29-1 and TRBJ1-2; 9 bases in the middle match TRBD1. CDR1 and CDR2, looked up from the germline V gene, are SQVTM and ANQGSEA. The CDR3 spans 16 residues, from the cysteine through the phenylalanine. The entry retains the CDR3 DNA only, 48 bases that are in frame from base 1. The germline V end is reduced by 1 base and the J end by 1 base; junction bases left unmatched: 7. With all but the CDR3 taken from the reference TRBV29-1 and TRBJ1-2 genes, the full variable domain is: SAVISQKPSRDICQRGTSLTIQCQVDSQVTMMFWYRQQPGQSLTLIATANQGSEATYESGFVIDKFPISRPNLTFSTLTVSNMSPEDSSIYLCSVEGYGTGNNYGYTFGSGTRLTVV.